One sample yielded the 22 T cell receptor beta chains listed below, sequenced in a study of T-cell memory formation after mild COVID-19. TCRdb processed the 5' RACE reads anew with MiXCR; each CDR3 protein has one entry. This sample yields 360,000 or so distinct CDR3 sequences, of which 25% to 30% are seen a single time; around an eighth belongs to the top ten. The sample taken for sequencing was PBMCs or a T cell subset sorted from them (not recorded which). The origin of the receptors is an adult woman who had mild COVID-19 (a few samples of this study predate the infection). Cell type and time point are not known.

This clonotype was observed a single time. The rearrangement links TRBV5-5 to TRBJ2-5, with 10 bases identical to TRBD1. The CDR3 contains 14 residues. The germline CDR1 and CDR2 sequences are SGHKS and YYEKEE (reference sequence). The V segment lost 4 bases and the J segment 3 bases; nucleotides outside the gene matches: 3. CDR3 loop: CASSNGQGEETQYF. The CDR3, as DNA: TGTGCCAGCAGCAACGGACAGGGGGAAGAGACCCAGTACTTC.

With respect to this clonotype: At one of its ends the junction is not consistent with the germline gene, which may arise from a read error. The V call is TRBV4-2, the J call TRBJ2-5; 14 nucleotides match TRBD2. This CDR3 contains 15 residues. Germline loops: CDR1 LGHNA, CDR2 YNFKEQ. The CDR3 DNA reads as TGTGCCAGAAGCCCGGGACTAGCGGGAGCGGAGACCCAGTACTTC. This sequence encodes CARSPGLAGAETQYF.

The chain carries TRBV24-1 and TRBJ2-5, with a possible D match to TRBD2 (7 bases). V was trimmed by 5 bases and J by 3 bases, leaving 12 bases between them. The CDR3 has 14 residues. Germline V CDR1 and CDR2: KGHDR, SFDVKD. The CDR3, as DNA: TGTGCCACCAGTGCGGGGGGCGAAGAAGAGACCCAGTACTTC. It yields the protein CATSAGGEEETQYF.

The CDR3 loop is CASSRDRVSNQPQHF. The DNA for the CDR3 is TGTGCCAGCAGTCGGGACAGGGTAAGCAATCAGCCCCAGCATTTT. The chain joins TRBV6-5 to TRBJ1-5; 9 nucleotides align to TRBD1. CDR1 and CDR2 (germline): MNHEY, SVGAGI. The length of the CDR3 is 15 residues. J was trimmed by 1 base and V by 5 bases; bases with no gene match: 3.

This clonotype was detected many times. The chain couples TRBV20-1 to TRBJ2-3; TRBD2 matches at 7 bases. CDR1 is DFQATT and CDR2 is SNEGSKA in the germline V gene (reference sequence). J was trimmed by 8 bases and V by 4 bases; bases with no gene match: 6. CDR3 length equals 12 residues. CDR3 bases: TGCAGTGCTACTCTGACTAGCACTACGCAGTATTTT. Amino acids: CSATLTSTTQYF.

This clonotype showed up many times. This chain uses TRBV5-1 with TRBJ1-4; D ambiguous. Germline CDR1 reads SGHRS; CDR2 reads YFSETQ. This CDR3 spans 13 amino acids. V was shortened by 4 bases and J by 4 bases, with 8 bases between the two germline ends. In nucleotides, the CDR3 is TGCGCCAGCAGCGAGGGCTATAATGAAAAACTGTTTTTT. As protein: CASSEGYNEKLFF.

This clonotype was found a few times. This sequence joins TRBV29-1 and TRBJ1-1, with 10 bases that match TRBD1. CDR3 size: 14 residues. The V segment lost 6 bases and the J segment 1 base; nucleotides outside the gene matches: 5. CDR1 is SQVTM, CDR2 ANQGSEA, per germline. This CDR3 reads CSVGTGAGNTEAFF. The CDR3 DNA sequence: TGCAGCGTCGGGACAGGGGCGGGGAACACTGAAGCTTTCTTT.

This rearrangement joins TRBV2 to TRBJ2-5; D unresolved. The germline V gene encodes CDR1 SNHLY and CDR2 FYNNEI. Trimming removed 0 bases at V and 5 bases at J, with 19 bases between. This CDR3 spans 17 amino acids. The DNA for the CDR3 is TGTGCCAGCAGTGAAGCGCTTCGCGATCGTTTCGACGAGACCCAGTACTTC. Amino acids: CASSEALRDRFDETQYF.

The chain links TRBV24-1 to TRBJ1-1; tentative D call: TRBD1 (5 bases). In germline, CDR1 is KGHDR, CDR2 SFDVKD. With 9 bases removed from V and 5 bases from J, the gap between germline ends came to 21 bases. There are 15 residues in the CDR3. As DNA, the CDR3 is TGTGCCACCGTGAACCGCGGGGGGGGTTATACTGAAGCTTTCTTT. Translated, it gives CATVNRGGGYTEAFF.

This clonotype has only a few counts. This chain links TRBV5-4 with TRBJ1-6; no firm D call. Germline-derived CDR1 and CDR2 are SGHNT and YYREEE (reference sequence). V was clipped by 2 bases and J by 14 bases, with 14 bases between them. This CDR3 comprises 13 residues. The CDR3 bases are TGTGCCAGCAGCTTTGGGCGTCGAGAATCCCTCCACTTT. Its protein is CASSFGRRESLHF.

The chain's CDR3 is CASSLPGRARANEQFF. The CDR3 coding sequence is TGTGCCAGCAGCCTCCCTGGGCGCGCCCGGGCCAATGAGCAGTTCTTC. V and J are TRBV5-6 and TRBJ2-1; D gene uncertain. V was trimmed by 4 bases and J by 6 bases, leaving 20 bases between them. This CDR3 spans 16 amino acids. The germline CDR1 and CDR2 sequences are SGHDT and YYEEEE.

This clonotype was counted between two and nine times. V gene TRBV6-2 or TRBV6-3 combines with J gene TRBJ1-1; D remains unclear. The CDR3 length is 12 residues. Germline CDR1 and CDR2: MNHEY and SVGEGT. The V end was cut by 6 bases, the J end by 2 bases, with 7 bases between. The DNA for the CDR3 is TGTGCCAGCAGCCTCCCCAACACTGAAGCTTTCTTT. Protein sequence: CASSLPNTEAFF.

This clonotype appeared a few times. V usage is TRBV15 and J usage is TRBJ2-1; TRBD2 agrees at 12 bases. The V gene end was trimmed by 0 bases and the J gene end by 10 bases; junction bases not matched to a gene: 4. Germline V lookup: CDR1 LNHNV, CDR2 YYDKDF (reference sequence). This CDR3 is 15 amino acids long. CDR3 amino acids: CATSRDLAGGREQFF. The CDR3 DNA reads as TGTGCCACCAGCAGAGATCTAGCGGGAGGGCGGGAGCAGTTCTTC.

This clonotype was detected many times. The V call is TRBV7-9, the J call TRBJ2-5; 7 bases are a match to TRBD1. The germline V gene has CDR1 SEHNR and CDR2 FQNEAQ (reference sequence). V dropped 5 bases and J dropped 3; count of bases not matched to a gene: 3. The CDR3 spans 13 residues. The CDR3 here is CASSRGLKETQYF. For the CDR3, the DNA is TGTGCCAGCAGCAGGGGGCTCAAAGAGACCCAGTACTTC.

This clonotype was seen more than once but under ten times. The chain joins TRBV11-3 to TRBJ2-1, with 7 bases fitting TRBD2. The CDR3 is 16 amino acids. Germline CDR1 and CDR2: SGHNT and YENEEA. V lost 5 bases, J lost 0 bases, and 7 bases stayed unmatched. The CDR3, as DNA: TGTGCCAGCAGCCCGTGGGGGGGAAGCTCCTACAATGAGCAGTTCTTC. It translates to CASSPWGGSSYNEQFF.

This clonotype was recorded a few times. The V gene is TRBV29-1, the J gene TRBJ2-1, with 11 bases fitting TRBD1. CDR1 SQVTM and CDR2 ANQGSEA come from the germline V gene. This CDR3 comprises 15 residues. Trimming cost V 6 bases and J 4 bases; bases outside gene matches: 8. CDR3: CSVAGGDRGYNEQFF. In nucleotides, the CDR3 is TGCAGCGTCGCCGGAGGGGACAGGGGGTACAATGAGCAGTTCTTC.

This chain joins TRBV2 and TRBJ2-1; 11 bases are a match to TRBD2. The J segment lost 10 bases and the V segment lost 0 bases, leaving 8 bases of the junction unmatched. Germline CDR1 reads SNHLY; CDR2 reads FYNNEI. The CDR3 consists of 16 residues. CDR3 DNA sequence: TGTGCCAGCAGTGAAGCGCAACTAGCGGGGGCGAGGGAGCAGTTCTTC. This encodes CASSEAQLAGAREQFF.

This clonotype showed up just a few times. The chain combines TRBV12-3 or TRBV12-4 with TRBJ2-7; D ambiguous. The CDR3 contains 14 residues. Trimming shortened V by 5 bases and J by 3 bases, and 14 bases separated the two germline ends. CDR3 protein: CASSPKTGFYEQYF. The CDR3 DNA reads TGTGCCAGCAGTCCTAAAACCGGATTCTACGAGCAGTACTTC.

The rearrangement links TRBV9 to TRBJ2-2; no definite D call. Trimming took 2 bases from V and 6 from J, leaving 5 bases between them. Germline V gene lookup returns CDR1 SGDLS and CDR2 YYNGEE. The CDR3 totals 12 residues. The CDR3 sequence is CASSVSPGELFF. In DNA, the CDR3 is TGTGCCAGCAGCGTTTCTCCCGGGGAGCTGTTTTTT. Supplemented by reference TRBV9 and TRBJ2-2, the full variable domain reads DSGVTQTPKHLITATGQRVTLRCSPRSGDLSVYWYQQSLDQGLQFLIQYYNGEERAKGNILERFSAQQFPDLHSELNLSSLELGDSALYFCASSVSPGELFFGEGSRLTVL.

The rearrangement joins TRBV9 to TRBJ2-7; D gene ambiguous. Between the trimmed V and J ends, which lost 1 base and 2 bases, there was a span of 13 bases. CDR3 size: 15 residues. Germline V CDR1 and CDR2: SGDLS, YYNGEE. Here the CDR3 DNA reads TGTGCCAGCAGCGTATCTCCGGTATCCCCCTACGAGCAGTACTTC. This sequence encodes CASSVSPVSPYEQYF. The full variable domain, in which reference TRBV9 and TRBJ2-7 provide the parts outside the CDR3, is DSGVTQTPKHLITATGQRVTLRCSPRSGDLSVYWYQQSLDQGLQFLIQYYNGEERAKGNILERFSAQQFPDLHSELNLSSLELGDSALYFCASSVSPVSPYEQYFGPGTRLTVT.

The chain couples TRBV4-2 to TRBJ1-4; unclear D gene. The CDR3 is 17 amino acids. Germline V lookup: CDR1 LGHNA, CDR2 YNFKEQ. Trimming took 1 base from V and 1 from J, leaving 13 bases between them. CDR3 nucleotide sequence: TGTGCCAGCAGCCAAGTTGGGGTCGGGCGAACTAATGAAAAACTGTTTTTT. Translation gives CASSQVGVGRTNEKLFF.

The chain has TRBV20-1 and TRBJ2-7; D is perhaps TRBD1 (5 bases). CDR1 is DFQATT, CDR2 SNEGSKA, per germline (reference sequence). The ends were cut back, 1 base at V and 1 base at J, with 5 bases in the middle. This CDR3 region has 12 residues. The CDR3 coding sequence is TGCAGTGCTAGAGCAGGGTCCTACGAGCAGTACTTC. It encodes CSARAGSYEQYF.